A selection of T cell receptor beta chains follows, all from one sample in a study of blood T cell repertoires in COVID-19. Sequenced by immunoSEQ multiplex PCR; TCRdb stores in-frame clones only, minus some. The repertoire consists of about 150,000 clones, with 75% to 90% occurring once and the leading ten covering around an eighth. Sample: peripheral blood. These receptors all stem from a man between 18 and 35 years old with COVID-19, enrolled during active disease. The CDR3 runs from the conserved cysteine through the conserved F or W. The order of the fields is J gene, V gene, D gene, clone size, CDR3 DNA, CDR3 protein. The D gene is left open where the match is weak. Clone size, where shown, is once, few, many, or a class for clones that have expanded.

j_call: TRBJ2-7; v_call: TRBV6-6; d_call: TRBD2; clone_size: NA; cdr3_nt: TGTGCCAGCAGTACGGGACTAGAATTATACGAGCAGTACTTC; cdr3_aa: CASSTGLELYEQYF
j_call: TRBJ2-7; v_call: TRBV5-8; d_call: TRBD1; clone_size: NA; cdr3_nt: TGTGCCAGCAGCACACGAGGGGGCCCCTACGAGCAGTACTTC; cdr3_aa: CASSTRGGPYEQYF
j_call: TRBJ1-1; v_call: TRBV14; d_call: NA; clone_size: NA; cdr3_nt: TGTGCCAGCAGCCCTTGGGGTGGACATTTGAACACTGAAGCTTTCTTT; cdr3_aa: CASSPWGGHLNTEAFF
j_call: TRBJ2-2; v_call: TRBV18; d_call: TRBD2; clone_size: NA; cdr3_nt: TGTGCCAGCTCACCCCATAAAGGACTAGGGATTACACCCGGGGAGCTGTTTTTT; cdr3_aa: CASSPHKGLGITPGELFF
j_call: TRBJ2-1; v_call: TRBV27; d_call: TRBD2; clone_size: once; cdr3_nt: TGTGCCAGCAGTTTATTTGGGAGGGGGCAGTTCTTC; cdr3_aa: CASSLFGRGQFF
j_call: TRBJ1-5; v_call: TRBV4-2; d_call: TRBD1; clone_size: NA; cdr3_nt: TGTGCCAGCAGCCAAGATGGACAGGGGGCCCGGCAGCCCCAGCATTTT; cdr3_aa: CASSQDGQGARQPQHF
j_call: TRBJ2-7; v_call: TRBV12-3/TRBV12-4; d_call: NA; clone_size: NA; cdr3_nt: TGTGCCAGCAGTTTAAATAGTCCCACCGAGCAGTACTTC; cdr3_aa: CASSLNSPTEQYF
j_call: TRBJ2-1; v_call: TRBV3-1/TRBV3-2; d_call: TRBD2; clone_size: once; cdr3_nt: TGTGCCAGCAGCCAAGTAAATCTAGCGGGAAGGGGTGAGCAGTTCTTC; cdr3_aa: CASSQVNLAGRGEQFF
j_call: TRBJ2-1; v_call: TRBV5-1; d_call: NA; clone_size: NA; cdr3_nt: TGCGCCAGCAATAAAGAGGGCGGTACCTACAATGAGCAGTTCTTC; cdr3_aa: CASNKEGGTYNEQFF
j_call: TRBJ1-6; v_call: TRBV5-1; d_call: TRBD1; clone_size: NA; cdr3_nt: TGCGCCAGCAGCCCTGTCGGACAGGGCGGTTCACCCCTCCACTTT; cdr3_aa: CASSPVGQGGSPLHF
j_call: TRBJ2-1; v_call: TRBV24-1; d_call: NA; clone_size: NA; cdr3_nt: TGTGCCACCAGTGAGGGGACTGGAAGCTACAATGAGCAGTTCTTC; cdr3_aa: CATSEGTGSYNEQFF
j_call: TRBJ1-2; v_call: TRBV24-1; d_call: TRBD1; clone_size: NA; cdr3_nt: TGTGCCACCAGTGCCCAAGGGACAGGATTTTATGGCTACACCTTC; cdr3_aa: CATSAQGTGFYGYTF
j_call: TRBJ1-6; v_call: TRBV28; d_call: TRBD1; clone_size: few; cdr3_nt: TGTGCCAGCAGTTCGGGACAGTTGCCCTCACCCCTCCACTTT; cdr3_aa: CASSSGQLPSPLHF
j_call: TRBJ2-7; v_call: TRBV9; d_call: NA; clone_size: NA; cdr3_nt: TGTGCCAGCAGCGTAGACGCCCGGGAATCCGAGCAGTACTTC; cdr3_aa: CASSVDARESEQYF
j_call: TRBJ2-5; v_call: TRBV7-9; d_call: NA; clone_size: few; cdr3_nt: TGTGCCAGCAGCTTTTTGACAGGGAGGGAGACCCAGTACTTC; cdr3_aa: CASSFLTGRETQYF
j_call: TRBJ2-2; v_call: TRBV2; d_call: NA; clone_size: NA; cdr3_nt: TGTGCCAGCACCAGCGGTCACACCGGGGAGCTGTTTTTT; cdr3_aa: CASTSGHTGELFF
j_call: TRBJ2-1; v_call: TRBV6-5; d_call: NA; clone_size: NA; cdr3_nt: TGTGCCAGCACCGCGGGATACAATGAGCAGTTCTTC; cdr3_aa: CASTAGYNEQFF
j_call: TRBJ1-4; v_call: TRBV7-6; d_call: NA; clone_size: NA; cdr3_nt: TGTGCCAGCAGCTTAGAAACGAGCGCCAATGAAAAACTGTTTTTT; cdr3_aa: CASSLETSANEKLFF
j_call: TRBJ2-5; v_call: TRBV7-2; d_call: TRBD2; clone_size: NA; cdr3_nt: TGTGCCAGCAGCTTAATACTAGCGGGGCAAGAGACCCAGTACTTC; cdr3_aa: CASSLILAGQETQYF
j_call: TRBJ2-2; v_call: TRBV5-1; d_call: TRBD1; clone_size: NA; cdr3_nt: TGCGCCAGCAGCGCGACAGGGACCGGGGAGCTGTTTTTT; cdr3_aa: CASSATGTGELFF
j_call: TRBJ2-5; v_call: TRBV6-2/TRBV6-3; d_call: NA; clone_size: NA; cdr3_nt: TGTGCCAGCAGTTACCCCCGGACTTCCGTCCCAAGAGTCCAAGAGACCCAGTACTTC; cdr3_aa: CASSYPRTSVPRVQETQYF